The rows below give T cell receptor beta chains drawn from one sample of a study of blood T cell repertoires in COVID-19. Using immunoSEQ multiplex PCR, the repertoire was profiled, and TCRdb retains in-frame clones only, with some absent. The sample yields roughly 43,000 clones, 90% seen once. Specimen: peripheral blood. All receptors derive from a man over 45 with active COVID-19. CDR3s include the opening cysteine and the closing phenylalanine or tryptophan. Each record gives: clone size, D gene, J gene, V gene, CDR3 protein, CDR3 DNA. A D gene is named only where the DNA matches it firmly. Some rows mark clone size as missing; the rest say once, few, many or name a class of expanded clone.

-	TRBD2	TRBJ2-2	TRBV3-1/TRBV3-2	CASSPRGGRGTGELFF	TGTGCCAGCAGCCCTCGGGGGGGCCGGGGCACCGGGGAGCTGTTTTTT
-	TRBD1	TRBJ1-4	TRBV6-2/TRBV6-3	CASSYPSDRVDEKLFF	TGTGCCAGCAGTTACCCTTCGGACAGGGTGGATGAAAAACTGTTTTTT
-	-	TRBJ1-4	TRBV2	CASSPGLGGEKLFF	TGTGCCAGCAGTCCGGGCTTAGGAGGAGAAAAACTGTTTTTT
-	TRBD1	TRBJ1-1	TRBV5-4	CASSRQGASNTEAFF	TGTGCCAGCAGCCGACAGGGGGCGTCGAACACTGAAGCTTTCTTT
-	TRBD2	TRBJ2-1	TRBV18	CASSTSSGGAYNEQFF	TGTGCCAGCTCAACCTCTAGCGGGGGGGCCTACAATGAGCAGTTCTTC
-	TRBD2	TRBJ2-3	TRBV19	CASSPTGTSGGAYTQYF	TGTGCCAGTAGTCCTACCGGGACTAGCGGGGGGGCGTATACGCAGTATTTT
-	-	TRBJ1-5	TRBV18	CASSPGQATQPQHF	TGTGCCAGCTCACCTGGCCAGGCCACTCAGCCCCAGCATTTT
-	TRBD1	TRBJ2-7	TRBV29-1	CSVAGQGPSYEQYF	TGCAGCGTCGCCGGACAGGGTCCGTCCTACGAGCAGTACTTC
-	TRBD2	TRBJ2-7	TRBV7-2	CASSPRTSGGSDYQYF	TGTGCCAGCAGCCCCAGGACTAGCGGGGGGTCAGACTACCAGTACTTC
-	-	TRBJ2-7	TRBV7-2	CASSLVPRASSYEQYF	TGTGCCAGCAGCTTAGTACCCAGGGCGAGCTCCTACGAGCAGTACTTC
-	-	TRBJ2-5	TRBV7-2	CASSLAASARSQYF	TGTGCCAGCAGCTTAGCGGCCAGCGCAAGGTCCCAGTACTTC
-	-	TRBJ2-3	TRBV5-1	CASSFQQHPSTDTQYF	TGCGCCAGCAGCTTCCAACAGCACCCTAGCACAGATACGCAGTATTTT
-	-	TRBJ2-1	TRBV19	CASSIAQFNEQFF	TGTGCCAGTAGTATAGCCCAGTTTAATGAGCAGTTCTTC
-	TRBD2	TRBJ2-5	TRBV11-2	CASSLSASSGGEETQYF	TGTGCCAGCAGCTTATCTGCGTCTAGCGGGGGGGAAGAGACCCAGTACTTC
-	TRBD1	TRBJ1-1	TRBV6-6	CASSYRGQGAGLIAFF	TGTGCCAGCAGTTACAGGGGACAGGGGGCCGGGCTGATAGCTTTCTTT
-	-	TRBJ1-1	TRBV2	CASSRTSKRNTEAFF	TGTGCCAGCAGTCGGACTTCCAAGCGGAACACTGAAGCTTTCTTT
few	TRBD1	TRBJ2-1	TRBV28	CASTATGVSSYNEQFF	TGTGCCAGCACCGCGACAGGGGTCAGCTCCTACAATGAGCAGTTCTTC
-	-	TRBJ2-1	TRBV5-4	CASSLSPDNEQFF	TGTGCCAGCAGCTTAAGTCCGGACAATGAGCAGTTCTTC
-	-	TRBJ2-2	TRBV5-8	CASSLGVWWSTNTGELFF	TGTGCCAGCAGCTTGGGAGTTTGGTGGTCGACGAACACCGGGGAGCTGTTTTTT
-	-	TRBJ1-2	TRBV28	CASSSGQLRYTF	TGTGCCAGCAGTTCCGGACAGCTCCGGTACACCTTC
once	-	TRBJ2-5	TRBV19	CASSPAPFGSRVEQTQYF	TGTGCCAGTAGTCCGGCCCCTTTCGGCAGCAGGGTCGAGCAGACCCAGTACTTC